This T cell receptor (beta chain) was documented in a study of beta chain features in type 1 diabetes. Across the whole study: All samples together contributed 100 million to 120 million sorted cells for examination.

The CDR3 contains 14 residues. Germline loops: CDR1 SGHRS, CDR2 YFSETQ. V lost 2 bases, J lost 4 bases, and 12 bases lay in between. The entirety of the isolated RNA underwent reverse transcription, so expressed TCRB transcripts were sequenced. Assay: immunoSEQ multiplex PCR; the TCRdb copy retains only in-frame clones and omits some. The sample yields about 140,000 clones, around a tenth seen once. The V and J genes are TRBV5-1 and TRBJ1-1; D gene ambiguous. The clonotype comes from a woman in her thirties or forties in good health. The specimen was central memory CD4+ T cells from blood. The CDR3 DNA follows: TGCGCCAGCAGCTTCCGGGATACGGGCACTGAAGCTTTCTTT. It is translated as CASSFRDTGTEAFF.